This T cell receptor beta chain was identified in a study of control samples from healthy donors and cancer patients. Assay: immunoSEQ multiplex PCR; the TCRdb copy retains only in-frame clones and omits some. Of 75,000 to 100,000 clones listed, roughly 92% were seen once; the top ten hold under 4%. Germline V gene sequence: CDR1 SGHDN, CDR2 FVKESK. The CDR3 runs 15 residues. The trim removed 0 bases at V and 4 bases at J, leaving 2 bases unmatched. Sequenced material: blood. This receptor was obtained from a human donor in good health. The donor label of this sample is uncertain. V gene TRBV14 combines with J gene TRBJ2-2, with 7 nucleotides matching TRBD2. CDR3 DNA: TGTGCCAGCAGCCAAGAGGGAGGGGTCACCGGGGAGCTGTTTTTT. Translation: CASSQEGGVTGELFF.